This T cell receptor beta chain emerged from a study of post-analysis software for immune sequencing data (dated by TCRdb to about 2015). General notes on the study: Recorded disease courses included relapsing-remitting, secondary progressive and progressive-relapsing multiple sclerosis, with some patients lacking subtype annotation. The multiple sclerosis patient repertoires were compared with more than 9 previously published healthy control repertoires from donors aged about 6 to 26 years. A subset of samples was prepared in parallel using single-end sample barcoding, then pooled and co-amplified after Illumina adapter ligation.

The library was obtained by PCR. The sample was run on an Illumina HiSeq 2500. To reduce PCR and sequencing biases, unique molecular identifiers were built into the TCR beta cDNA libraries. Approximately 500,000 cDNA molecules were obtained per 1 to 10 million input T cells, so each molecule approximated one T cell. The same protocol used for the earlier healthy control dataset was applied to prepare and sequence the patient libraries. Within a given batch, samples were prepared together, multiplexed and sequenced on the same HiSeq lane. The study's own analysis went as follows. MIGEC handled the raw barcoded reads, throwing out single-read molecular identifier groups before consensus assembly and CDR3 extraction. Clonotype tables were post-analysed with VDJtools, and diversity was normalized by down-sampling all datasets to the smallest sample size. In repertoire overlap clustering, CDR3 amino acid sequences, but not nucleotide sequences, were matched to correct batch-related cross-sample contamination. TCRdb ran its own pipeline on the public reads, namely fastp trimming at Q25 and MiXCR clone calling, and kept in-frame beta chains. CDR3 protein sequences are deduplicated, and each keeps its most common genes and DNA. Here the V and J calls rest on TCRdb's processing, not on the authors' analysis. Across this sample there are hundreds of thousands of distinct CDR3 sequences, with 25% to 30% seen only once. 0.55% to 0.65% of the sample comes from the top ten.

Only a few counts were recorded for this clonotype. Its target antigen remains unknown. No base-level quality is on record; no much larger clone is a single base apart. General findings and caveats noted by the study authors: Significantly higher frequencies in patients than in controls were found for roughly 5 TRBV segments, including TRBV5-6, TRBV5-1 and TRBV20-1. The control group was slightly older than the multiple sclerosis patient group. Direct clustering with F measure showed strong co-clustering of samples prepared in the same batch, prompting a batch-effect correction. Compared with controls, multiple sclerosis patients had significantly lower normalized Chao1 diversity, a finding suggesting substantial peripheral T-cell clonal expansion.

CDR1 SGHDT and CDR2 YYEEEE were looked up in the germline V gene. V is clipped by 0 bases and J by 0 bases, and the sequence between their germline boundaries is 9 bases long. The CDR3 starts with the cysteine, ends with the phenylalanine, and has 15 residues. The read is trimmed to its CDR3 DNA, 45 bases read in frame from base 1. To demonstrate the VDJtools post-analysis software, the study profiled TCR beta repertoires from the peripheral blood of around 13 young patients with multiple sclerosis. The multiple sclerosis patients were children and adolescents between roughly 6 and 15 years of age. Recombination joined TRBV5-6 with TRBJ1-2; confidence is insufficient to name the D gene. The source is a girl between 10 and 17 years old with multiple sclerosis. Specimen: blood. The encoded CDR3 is CASSLVAEANYGYTF. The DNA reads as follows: TGTGCCAGCAGCTTGGTTGCGGAAGCTAACTATGGCTACACCTTC.